The 9 T cell receptor beta chains given below trace back to one sample, sequenced in a study of blood T cell repertoires in COVID-19. Sequencing was performed with immunoSEQ multiplex PCR; in TCRdb, only in-frame clones are kept and a portion is missing. This table holds approximately 300,000 clones, around 83% found once. The specimen was peripheral blood. The source of these receptors is a woman aged 45 to 65 with acute or convalescent COVID-19.

This rearrangement joins TRBV4-1 to TRBJ1-5; tentatively, D is TRBD1 (6 bases). The V end was cut by 2 bases, the J end by 4 bases, with 9 bases between. The CDR3 is 14 residues long. The germline V gene has CDR1 MGHRA and CDR2 YSYEKL. CDR3 region: CASSQTQGNQPQHF. The DNA for the CDR3 is TGCGCCAGCAGCCAAACTCAGGGGAATCAGCCCCAGCATTTT.

The V gene is TRBV19, the J gene TRBJ2-3; 12 bases align to TRBD2. Germline-derived CDR1 and CDR2 are LNHDA and SQIVND (reference sequence). V lost 7 bases to trimming and J lost 4 bases; unmatched junction nucleotides: 3. The length of the CDR3 is 14 residues. In nucleotides, the CDR3 is TGTGCCAGTATACCTAGCGGGAGGGCAGATACGCAGTATTTT. Its protein product is CASIPSGRADTQYF.

This clone was recorded once. The DNA for the CDR3 is TGTGCCAGCGCTAGCGGGAGGATTTCCTACAATGAGCAGTTCTTC. Translating it yields CASASGRISYNEQFF. The rearrangement uses TRBV2 and TRBJ2-1, with 11 bases aligning to TRBD2. Trimming cost V 8 bases and J 1 base; bases outside gene matches: 4. The germline gives CDR1 SNHLY, CDR2 FYNNEI. This CDR3 has 15 amino acids.

The V call is TRBV9, the J call TRBJ2-7; D is uncertain. The length of the CDR3 is 10 residues. Germline V gene sequence: CDR1 SGDLS, CDR2 YYNGEE. Deletions cut 7 bases from V and 1 base from J, with 3 bases between. The DNA of the CDR3 is TGTGCCAGCGCGTCCTACGAGCAGTACTTC. Translation gives CASASYEQYF.

This chain connects TRBV18 to TRBJ1-5, with a tentative D call TRBD1 (6 bases). Germline V gene lookup returns CDR1 KGHSH and CDR2 LQKENI. The CDR3 is made up of 15 amino acids. With 2 bases removed from V and 4 bases from J, the gap between germline ends came to 12 bases. CDR3 residues: CASSPTTGQNQPQHF. The CDR3 region has the DNA TGTGCCAGCTCACCAACAACAGGGCAGAATCAGCCCCAGCATTTT.

This clone was detected a few times. The genes are TRBV5-1 and TRBJ1-4; 8 positions match TRBD1. V lost 2 bases, J lost 6 bases, and 9 bases stayed unmatched. The CDR3 length is 16 residues. Germline V gives CDR1 SGHRS, CDR2 YFSETQ. CDR3 amino acids: CASSLGDRGSYEKLFF. The CDR3 bases are TGCGCCAGCAGCTTAGGAGACAGGGGAAGTTATGAAAAACTGTTTTTT.

This sequence joins TRBV20-1 and TRBJ1-6, with a weak D call TRBD1 (5 bases). CDR1 and CDR2 (germline): DFQATT, SNEGSKA (reference sequence). With 3 bases removed from V and 9 bases from J, the gap between germline ends came to 12 bases. There are 13 residues in the CDR3. The CDR3 reads CSASAGDGSPLHF. The CDR3 DNA sequence: TGCAGTGCTAGTGCGGGGGACGGTTCACCCCTCCACTTT.

This chain links TRBV6-5 with TRBJ1-2; 9 bases are shared with TRBD1. CDR3 length equals 14 residues. Per the germline V gene, CDR1 is MNHEY and CDR2 is SVGAGI. V trimming: 4 bases; J trimming: 6 bases; junction bases outside the gene matches: 6. The CDR3 loop is CASSSQGARNGYTF. CDR3 bases: TGTGCCAGCAGTTCACAGGGGGCAAGGAATGGCTACACCTTC.

This rearrangement joins TRBV7-6 to TRBJ1-3; TRBD1 is a possible D gene (6 bases). The germline V and J ends were trimmed by 4 bases and 8 bases, with 18 bases remaining between them. From germline, CDR1 is SGHVS and CDR2 FNYEAQ. This CDR3 comprises 15 residues. The CDR3 bases are TGTGCCAGCAGCTCACGACAGGCTCGGGCGGACACCATATATTTT. Its protein product is CASSSRQARADTIYF.